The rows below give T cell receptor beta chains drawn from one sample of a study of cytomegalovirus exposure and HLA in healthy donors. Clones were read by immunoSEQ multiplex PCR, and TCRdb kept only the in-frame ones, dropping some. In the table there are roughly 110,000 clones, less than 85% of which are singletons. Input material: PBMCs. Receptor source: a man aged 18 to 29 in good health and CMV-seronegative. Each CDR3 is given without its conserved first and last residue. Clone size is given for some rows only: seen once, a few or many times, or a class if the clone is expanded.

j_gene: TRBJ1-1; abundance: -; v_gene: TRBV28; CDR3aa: ASSPPGWTVTEAF
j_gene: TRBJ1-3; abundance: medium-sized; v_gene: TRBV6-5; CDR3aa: ASSAGSGRNTIY
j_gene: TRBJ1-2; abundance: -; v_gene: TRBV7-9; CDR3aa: ASSFRAVDNYGYT
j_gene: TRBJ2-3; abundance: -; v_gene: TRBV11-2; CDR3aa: ASSSGQGKNTQY
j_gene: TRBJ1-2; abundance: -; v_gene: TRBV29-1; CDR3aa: SVAGNKVYP
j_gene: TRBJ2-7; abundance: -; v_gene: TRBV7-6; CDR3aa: ASSLGELAGASYEQY
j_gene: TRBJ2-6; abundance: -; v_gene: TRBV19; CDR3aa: ASGKGDGANVLT
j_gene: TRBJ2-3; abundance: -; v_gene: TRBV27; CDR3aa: ASSLTGQGITDTQY
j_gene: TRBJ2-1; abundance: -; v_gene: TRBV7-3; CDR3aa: ASSGEGYEQF
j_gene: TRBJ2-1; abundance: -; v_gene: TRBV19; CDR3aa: ASSQTSKGGSEQF
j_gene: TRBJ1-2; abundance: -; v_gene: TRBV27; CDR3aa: ASSSRREGFVYGYT
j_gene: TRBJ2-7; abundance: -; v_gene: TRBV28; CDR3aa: ASSLSSGAYYEQY
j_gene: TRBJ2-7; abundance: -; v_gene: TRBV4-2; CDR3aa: ASSQDSRQGAYEQY
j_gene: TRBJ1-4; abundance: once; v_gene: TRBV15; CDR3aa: ATRETANEKLF
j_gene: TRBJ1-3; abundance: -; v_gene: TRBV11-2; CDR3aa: ASTIGRRTSGNTIY
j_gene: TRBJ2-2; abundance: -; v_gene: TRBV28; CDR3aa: ASSKHRDAGELF
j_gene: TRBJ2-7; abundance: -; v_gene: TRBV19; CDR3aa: ASTRDSTGEQY
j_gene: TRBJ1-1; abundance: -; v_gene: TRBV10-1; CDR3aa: ASSESGQNTEAF
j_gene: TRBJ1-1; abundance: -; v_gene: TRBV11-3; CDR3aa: ASSLVSTAEAF
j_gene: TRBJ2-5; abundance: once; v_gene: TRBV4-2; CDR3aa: ASSQGGWGAEETQY
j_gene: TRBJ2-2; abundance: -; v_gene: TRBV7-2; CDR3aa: ASSFRLANTGELF
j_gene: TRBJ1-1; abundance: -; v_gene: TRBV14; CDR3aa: ASSQAWTGAMNTEAF
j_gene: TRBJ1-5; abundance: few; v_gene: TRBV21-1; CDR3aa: ASSNLTGTGYQPQH
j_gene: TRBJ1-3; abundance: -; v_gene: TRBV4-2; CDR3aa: ASSQRGTGGTDTIY
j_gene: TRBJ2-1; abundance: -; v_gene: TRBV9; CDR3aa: ASSKGRGSYNEQF
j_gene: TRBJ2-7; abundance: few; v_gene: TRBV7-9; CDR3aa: ASSAPREPSYEQY
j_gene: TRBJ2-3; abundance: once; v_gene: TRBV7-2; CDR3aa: ASSSTSGGAADTQY
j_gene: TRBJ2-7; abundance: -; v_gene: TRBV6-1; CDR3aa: ASTTGTAEQY
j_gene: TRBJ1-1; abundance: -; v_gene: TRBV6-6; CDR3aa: ASGDHRGRSTEAF
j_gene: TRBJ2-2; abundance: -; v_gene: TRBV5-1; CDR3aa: ASNIQGAAGELF
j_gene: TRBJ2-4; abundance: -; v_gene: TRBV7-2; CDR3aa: ASRLAGDIQY
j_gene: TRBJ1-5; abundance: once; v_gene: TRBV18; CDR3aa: ASSLLRGGDQPQH
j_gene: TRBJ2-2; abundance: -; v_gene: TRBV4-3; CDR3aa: ASSQGLATTGELF
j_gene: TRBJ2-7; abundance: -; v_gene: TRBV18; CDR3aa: ASSPATGVPYEQY
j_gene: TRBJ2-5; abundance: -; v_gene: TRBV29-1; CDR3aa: SVIGGRETQY
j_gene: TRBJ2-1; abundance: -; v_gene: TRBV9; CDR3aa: ASGGTGGWGEQF
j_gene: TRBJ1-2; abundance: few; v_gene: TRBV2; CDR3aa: ASSLQGDGYT
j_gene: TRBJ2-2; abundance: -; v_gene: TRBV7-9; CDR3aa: ASSPTSGELF
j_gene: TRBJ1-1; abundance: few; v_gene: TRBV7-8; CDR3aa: ASSHRDTREAF
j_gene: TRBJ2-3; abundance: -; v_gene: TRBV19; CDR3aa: ASSMMSFGLTGGSDTQY
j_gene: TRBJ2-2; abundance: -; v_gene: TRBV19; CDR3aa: ASSAGLINTGELF
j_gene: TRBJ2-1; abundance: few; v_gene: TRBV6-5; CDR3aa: ASSLQNTNEQF